This entry describes one TCR beta chain. Produced via immunoSEQ multiplex PCR; TCRdb's table is partial and in-frame only. Of 2,500,000 or so clones listed, over 85% are singletons. The CDR3 spans 17 residues. Germline trimming cut 3 bases from V and 0 bases from J; bases unmatched to any gene: 9. Germline values: CDR1 MGHDK, CDR2 SYGVNS. This specimen comes from a study of shared clonotypes between healthy human individuals. The source is a man aged 18-30 years in good health. Sample: naive CD4+ T cells sorted from blood. Described subset: CD45RA+ positively selected. The chain links TRBV25-1 to TRBJ2-7; 9 bases align to TRBD2. The CDR3 sequence is CASSDRAGGPRSYEQYF. The CDR3 bases are TGTGCCAGCAGTGATCGAGCGGGGGGACCCCGCTCCTACGAGCAGTACTTC.